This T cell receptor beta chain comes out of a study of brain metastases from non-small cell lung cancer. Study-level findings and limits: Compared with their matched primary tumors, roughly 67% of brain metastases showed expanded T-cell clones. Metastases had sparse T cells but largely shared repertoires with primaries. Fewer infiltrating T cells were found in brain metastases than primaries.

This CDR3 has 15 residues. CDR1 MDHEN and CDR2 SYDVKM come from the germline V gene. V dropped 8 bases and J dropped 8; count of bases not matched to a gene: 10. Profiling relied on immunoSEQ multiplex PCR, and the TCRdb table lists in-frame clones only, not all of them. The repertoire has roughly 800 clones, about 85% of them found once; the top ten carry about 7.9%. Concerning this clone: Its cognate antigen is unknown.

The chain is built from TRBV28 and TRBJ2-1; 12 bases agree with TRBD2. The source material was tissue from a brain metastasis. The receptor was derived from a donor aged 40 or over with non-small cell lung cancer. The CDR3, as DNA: TGTGCCAGCTCCCTAGCGGGGGGGGAAGCCCATGAGCAGTTCTTC. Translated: CASSLAGGEAHEQFF.